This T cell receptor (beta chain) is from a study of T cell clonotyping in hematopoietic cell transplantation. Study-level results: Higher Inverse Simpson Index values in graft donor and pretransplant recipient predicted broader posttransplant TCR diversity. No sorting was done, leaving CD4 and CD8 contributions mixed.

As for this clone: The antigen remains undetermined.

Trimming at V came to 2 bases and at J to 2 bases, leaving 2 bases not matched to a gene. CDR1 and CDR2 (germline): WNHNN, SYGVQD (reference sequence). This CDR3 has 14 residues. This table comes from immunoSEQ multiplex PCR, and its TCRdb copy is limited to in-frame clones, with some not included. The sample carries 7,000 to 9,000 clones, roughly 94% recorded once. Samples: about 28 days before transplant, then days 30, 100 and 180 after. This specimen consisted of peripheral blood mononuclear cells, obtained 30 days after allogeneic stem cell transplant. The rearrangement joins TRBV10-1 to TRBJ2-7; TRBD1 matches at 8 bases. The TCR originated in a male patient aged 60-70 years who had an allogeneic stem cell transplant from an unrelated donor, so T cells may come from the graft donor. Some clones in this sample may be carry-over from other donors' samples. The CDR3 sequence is CASSEGTGTYEQYF. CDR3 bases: TGCGCCAGCAGTGAGGGGACAGGAACCTACGAGCAGTACTTC.